Below, 27 T cell receptor beta chains from the same sample are listed, as sequenced in a study of follicular helper T cells after annual influenza vaccination (dated by TCRdb to the late 2010s). Taken with the paper, the label for time point translates to: 2015-2016 season, 7 days after influenza vaccination. Library preparation used the immunoSEQ multiplex PCR assay. Sourced from immuneACCESS, this table was stored by TCRdb with only in-frame sequences that have V and J called. A share of the clones is absent; for the studies checked, an unresolved V gene accounts for under half, and the remainder has no known explanation. The sample data list fewer than 5,000 clones, and over 80% of these were observed just once. The top ten clones comprise roughly 1.1% of the sample. Here the sequenced sample was CXCR5+ CD38- circulating T follicular helper cells from blood, taken 7 days after influenza vaccination. The sample's cell subset or site, from its label and the paper: circulating Tfh, non-naive CD4+CXCR5+PD-1+ (ICOS+CD38+ or ICOS-CD38-). These receptors were collected from an adult who received the influenza vaccine.

V and J are TRBV18 and TRBJ2-1; D is perhaps TRBD1 or TRBD2 (5 bases each). Germline loops: CDR1 KGHSH, CDR2 LQKENI. V was clipped by 3 bases and J by 9 bases, with 12 bases between them. This CDR3 comprises 13 residues. The CDR3 reads CASSPGPGREQFF. CDR3 coding DNA: TGTGCCAGCTCACCGGGACCGGGACGTGAGCAGTTCTTC.

The V and J genes are TRBV5-1 and TRBJ1-5; 8 bases align to TRBD1. The V and J ends lost 4 bases and 4 bases, in that order; junction bases with no gene match: 4. The CDR3 loop spans 14 amino acids. Germline V gene lookup returns CDR1 SGHRS and CDR2 YFSETQ. The CDR3 DNA is TGCGCCAGCAGCACGGGGACAGGAAATCAGCCCCAGCATTTT. It translates to CASSTGTGNQPQHF.

In its sample, this clone was seen a few times. The gene calls are TRBV7-2 and TRBJ2-1, with D possibly being TRBD1 or TRBD2 (5 bases each). In germline, CDR1 is SGHTA, CDR2 FQGNSA. The CDR3 is 15 amino acids. The V end was cut by 3 bases, the J end by 5 bases, with 14 bases between. The CDR3 region is CASSFDKGRHNEQFF. For the CDR3, the DNA is TGTGCCAGCAGCTTTGATAAGGGACGACACAATGAGCAGTTCTTC.

J is TRBJ2-5 and V is TRBV7-2, with a weak D call TRBD2 (5 bases). The V gene lost 3 bases and the J gene lost 5 bases, with 13 bases spanning the gap. The CDR3 consists of 14 residues. Germline V gene sequence: CDR1 SGHTA, CDR2 FQGNSA. In DNA, the CDR3 is TGTGCCAGCAGCTTGACGGGGTCGCGGGAGACCCAGTACTTC. Its protein is CASSLTGSRETQYF.

The CDR3 loop is CAISEPSQGMGGYTF. In DNA form, the CDR3 reads TGTGCCATCAGTGAGCCTTCTCAAGGGATGGGGGGCTACACCTTC. V gene TRBV10-3 combines with J gene TRBJ1-2; unclear D gene. This CDR3 has 15 residues. Trimming left V 2 bases short and J 8 bases short, with 18 bases between. CDR1 is ENHRY, CDR2 SYGVKD, per germline.

The CDR3 nucleotides are TGCAGTGCTAGAGACGAATATACGCAGTATTTT. Protein product: CSARDEYTQYF. This chain joins TRBV20-1 and TRBJ2-3; D is unclear. This CDR3 spans 11 amino acids. Per germline, CDR1 DFQATT and CDR2 SNEGSKA (reference sequence). Trimming cost V 0 bases and J 7 bases, with 5 bases left between them.

This clone was detected a few times. The rearrangement joins TRBV18 to TRBJ1-1; D perhaps matches TRBD1 (6 bases). The CDR3 extends over 14 amino acids. The V end lost 6 bases, the J end lost 4 bases, and 15 bases lay between the germline ends. Germline CDR1 reads KGHSH; CDR2 reads LQKENI. The CDR3 DNA sequence: TGTGCCAGCTCCCCAGGGGTTCCTGGCACTGAAGCTTTCTTT. This sequence encodes CASSPGVPGTEAFF.

This chain joins TRBV10-3 and TRBJ2-5; 11 bases align to TRBD2. The CDR3 covers 14 residues. Per the germline V gene, CDR1 is ENHRY and CDR2 is SYGVKD. V shed 5 bases and J 5 bases; nucleotides not matched to a gene: 4. This chain's CDR3 is CAISTASGGETQYF. In DNA form, the CDR3 reads TGTGCCATCAGTACAGCTAGCGGGGGGGAGACCCAGTACTTC.

This chain joins TRBV18 and TRBJ1-1; maybe TRBD1 (5 bases). In germline, CDR1 is KGHSH, CDR2 LQKENI. With 6 bases removed from V and 7 bases from J, the gap between germline ends came to 24 bases. CDR3 size: 16 residues. The CDR3 DNA follows: TGTGCCAGCTCGTTTAGACAGTCTTGGGCACAGGATGAAGCTTTCTTT. The encoded protein is CASSFRQSWAQDEAFF.

This chain links TRBV10-3 with TRBJ1-1; D uncertain. Germline V lookup: CDR1 ENHRY, CDR2 SYGVKD. Trimming pared 5 bases from V and 1 base from J, leaving 8 bases between. The CDR3 is made up of 13 amino acids. For the CDR3, the DNA is TGTGCCATCAGTCCCTCAGAGAACACTGAAGCTTTCTTT. The encoded protein is CAISPSENTEAFF.

This clone was counted a single time. CDR3 DNA: TGTGCCAGCAGCTTTGAGACAGGGGTACCAGGGGCCAACGTCCTGACTTTC. Its translation: CASSFETGVPGANVLTF. The rearrangement joins TRBV7-8 to TRBJ2-6; 8 nucleotides line up with TRBD1. V shed 3 bases, J shed 4 bases, and the junction held 8 bases outside the gene matches. Per germline, CDR1 SGHVS and CDR2 FQNEAQ. The CDR3 totals 17 residues.

This chain connects TRBV4-2 to TRBJ2-4; 8 bases map to TRBD2. Per the germline V gene, CDR1 is LGHNA and CDR2 is YNFKEQ. The CDR3 is made up of 15 amino acids. V was clipped by 3 bases and J by 5 bases; unmatched bases: 6. CDR3 sequence: CASSHATSVENIQYF. The CDR3 DNA reads TGTGCCAGCAGCCATGCGACTAGCGTTGAAAACATTCAGTACTTC.

This clone is a singleton in its sample. This chain connects TRBV6-5 to TRBJ2-1; 12 positions match TRBD2. With V trimmed by 2 bases and J by 8 bases, 4 bases remained unmatched. Germline CDR1 MNHEY, CDR2 SVGAGI. This CDR3 is built from 15 residues. The CDR3, as DNA: TGTGCCAGCAGTTACGAGACTAGCGGGGGCCATGAGCAGTTCTTC. Amino acid sequence: CASSYETSGGHEQFF.

The rearrangement uses TRBV4-3 and TRBJ1-2; D perhaps matches TRBD1 (5 bases). The CDR3 consists of 14 residues. Germline V gene data show CDR1 as LGHNA and CDR2 as YSLEER. Trimming shortened V by 2 bases and J by 8 bases, and 15 bases separated the two germline ends. CDR3 protein: CASSQQRGSEGYTF. The CDR3 region has the DNA TGCGCCAGCAGCCAACAAAGGGGATCGGAGGGCTACACCTTC.

The V gene is TRBV4-3, the J gene TRBJ2-2; 15 nucleotides agree with TRBD2. Germline V gene lookup returns CDR1 LGHNA and CDR2 YSLEER. This CDR3 has 19 amino acids. The V gene end was trimmed by 3 bases and the J gene end by 7 bases; junction bases not matched to a gene: 12. CDR3 DNA: TGCGCCAGCAGCCATTCCCTCGCCGGGACTAGCGGGGGGAGCGGGGAGCTGTTTTTT. Protein sequence: CASSHSLAGTSGGSGELFF.

The chain joins TRBV5-6 to TRBJ2-4; D may be TRBD1 or TRBD2 (5 bases each). Germline CDR1 is SGHDT and CDR2 is YYEEEE. This CDR3 contains 15 residues. Trimming stripped 5 bases from V and 2 bases from J, with 14 bases between. CDR3 coding DNA: TGTGCCAGCAGACAACGGGGCAGCTCCAAAAACATTCAGTACTTC. It specifies CASRQRGSSKNIQYF.

The chain combines TRBV9 with TRBJ2-3; TRBD2 might be the D (7 bases). CDR1 is SGDLS and CDR2 is YYNGEE in the germline V gene. V was trimmed by 0 bases and J by 5 bases, leaving 13 bases between them. The CDR3 is 15 amino acids. The CDR3 DNA follows: TGTGCCAGCAGCGTAGTAGGGCGGGGGCTAGATACGCAGTATTTT. It specifies CASSVVGRGLDTQYF.

This rearrangement joins TRBV7-9 to TRBJ2-2; 13 nucleotides agree with TRBD2. Germline V CDR1 and CDR2: SEHNR, FQNEAQ (reference sequence). The CDR3 consists of 16 residues. V lost 10 bases, J lost 1 base, and 6 bases stayed unmatched. DNA for the CDR3: TGTGCCACCGGGACTAGCGGGGCCCGGAACACCGGGGAGCTGTTTTTT. Translation: CATGTSGARNTGELFF.

J is TRBJ2-4 and V is TRBV6-1, with 8 bases matching TRBD1. Per the germline V gene, CDR1 is MNHNS and CDR2 is SASEGT. V was clipped by 10 bases and J by 8 bases; unmatched bases: 10. CDR3 size: 13 residues. CDR3 DNA sequence: TGTGCCAACGCTTACAGGGGGTTGGACATTCAGTACTTC. It specifies CANAYRGLDIQYF.

This chain links TRBV7-4 with TRBJ1-6; no definite D call. Trimming cost V 1 base and J 0 bases, with 10 bases left between them. This CDR3 spans 17 amino acids. The germline V gene has CDR1 SGHVT and CDR2 SQSDAQ. DNA of the CDR3: TGTGCCAGCAGCTTAGTGGGCGGTAGCTCCTATAATTCACCCCTCCACTTT. Protein: CASSLVGGSSYNSPLHF. The entire variable domain, with the rest obtained from reference TRBV7-4 and TRBJ1-6, is as follows: GAGVSQSPRYKVAKRGRDVALRCDSISGHVTLYWYRQTLGQGSEVLTYSQSDAQRDKSGRPSGRFSAERPERSVSTLKIQRTEQGDSAVYLCASSLVGGSSYNSPLHFGNGTRLTVT.

The chain joins TRBV4-1 to TRBJ1-1; weak D call: TRBD1 (6 bases). The germline gives CDR1 MGHRA, CDR2 YSYEKL. V lost 4 bases and J 2 bases, leaving 20 bases between the germline ends. The CDR3 consists of 17 residues. CDR3 coding DNA: TGCGCCAGCAGCCTTTTCCATCGGGGGACACCAAACACTGAAGCTTTCTTT. Translation: CASSLFHRGTPNTEAFF.

The chain links TRBV6-6 to TRBJ1-2; weak D call: TRBD1 (6 bases). The CDR3 runs to 13 residues. The germline V gene has CDR1 MNHNY and CDR2 SVGAGI (reference sequence). Deletions cut 2 bases from V and 6 bases from J, with 10 bases between. Here the CDR3 reads CASSYGGFDGYTF. The CDR3 DNA reads TGTGCCAGCAGTTACGGGGGCTTTGATGGCTACACCTTC.

This chain uses TRBV5-3 with TRBJ2-3; no clear D. TRBV5-3 has ORF status, its function being uncertain. The CDR3 contains 17 residues. Trimming shortened V by 0 bases and J by 5 bases, and 19 bases separated the two germline ends. In nucleotides, the CDR3 is TGTGCCAGAAGCTTGGAGGGAAGGCAGGAAGGGCAAGATACGCAGTATTTT. Amino acids: CARSLEGRQEGQDTQYF.

This chain links TRBV4-2 with TRBJ2-3; 8 bases match TRBD2. With V trimmed by 4 bases and J by 6 bases, 9 bases remained unmatched. Germline V gives CDR1 LGHNA, CDR2 YNFKEQ. The CDR3 consists of 15 residues. The CDR3 coding sequence is TGTGCCAGCAGCCGGGGTGGTAGCGGGGTTGATACGCAGTATTTT. It yields the protein CASSRGGSGVDTQYF.

The genes are TRBV10-2 and TRBJ1-5; D remains unclear. Germline values: CDR1 WSHSY, CDR2 SAAADI. Trimming pared 6 bases from V and 3 bases from J, leaving 12 bases between. This CDR3 is 14 amino acids long. The CDR3 sequence: CASSLTVNNQPQHF. In nucleotides, the CDR3 is TGCGCCAGCAGCCTTACAGTGAACAATCAGCCCCAGCATTTT.

The J gene is TRBJ2-5, the V gene TRBV6-1, with D possibly TRBD2 on 6 matching bases. Germline lookup yields CDR1 MNHNS and CDR2 SASEGT. The CDR3 has 15 amino acids. V was shortened by 0 bases and J by 2 bases, with 10 bases between the two germline ends. The CDR3 bases are TGTGCCAGCAGTGAAGCCGGACTACTTCAAGAGACCCAGTACTTC. It translates to CASSEAGLLQETQYF.

In this sample, this clone turned up a few times. The chain carries TRBV6-6 and TRBJ2-7; no firm D call. The germline V gene encodes CDR1 MNHNY and CDR2 SVGAGI (reference sequence). This CDR3 comprises 14 residues. V lost 5 bases to trimming and J lost 2 bases, with 13 bases between them. The CDR3 is CASSGRQVTYEQYF. Here the CDR3 DNA reads TGTGCCAGCAGTGGGCGCCAGGTAACCTACGAGCAGTACTTC.